A single sample is the source of the 11 T cell receptor beta chains below, sequenced in a study of OX40 agonist ivuxolimab in advanced cancers. Data came from immunoSEQ multiplex PCR; TCRdb stores just in-frame clones and leaves some out. The sample gives 25,000 to 40,000 clones, about 80% of which show up once; 9% to 15% is in the top ten. The sample here was CD4+ or CD8+ T cells sorted from blood, taken in a trial of the OX40 agonist ivuxolimab. The receptors were sampled from an adult with an advanced solid tumor such as melanoma, head and neck, liver or kidney cancer.

The V and J genes are TRBV7-9 and TRBJ2-7; 11 nucleotides agree with TRBD2. The CDR3 length is 15 residues. The junction had 3 bases not matched to a gene; V was cut back by 5 bases and J by 0 bases. Germline-derived CDR1 and CDR2 are SEHNR and FQNEAQ (reference sequence). CDR3 sequence reads: CASSPGTSGSYEQYF. Here the CDR3 DNA reads TGTGCCAGCAGCCCCGGGACTAGCGGCTCCTACGAGCAGTACTTC.

This clone was counted only a few times. J is TRBJ1-1 and V is TRBV10-2; TRBD1 might be the D (5 bases). The CDR3 is 13 residues long. CDR1 is WSHSY and CDR2 is SAAADI in the germline V gene. V was trimmed by 10 bases and J by 4 bases, leaving 16 bases between them. The CDR3 loop reads CATSQGPATEAFF. The DNA for the CDR3 is TGCGCCACTTCTCAGGGTCCCGCCACTGAAGCTTTCTTT.

V usage is TRBV2 and J usage is TRBJ2-2; tentatively, D is TRBD2 (5 bases). The CDR3 is 16 amino acids. V was clipped by 6 bases and J by 0 bases, with 14 bases between them. The germline gives CDR1 SNHLY, CDR2 FYNNEI. Here the CDR3 DNA reads TGTGCCAGCAGCCCTCCCGAGAGGGCGAACACCGGGGAGCTGTTTTTT. As protein: CASSPPERANTGELFF.

This clone has just one count. The chain couples TRBV6-5 to TRBJ2-3; D is unclear. Deletions cut 2 bases from V and 0 bases from J, with 6 bases between. Per germline, CDR1 MNHEY and CDR2 SVGAGI. This CDR3 spans 14 amino acids. CDR3 in amino acids: CASSYTDSTDTQYF. The CDR3 DNA reads TGTGCCAGCAGTTACACCGACAGCACAGATACGCAGTATTTT.

This clone was recorded a few times. In the same sample, other DNA sequences code for this CDR3. This rearrangement joins TRBV4-3 to TRBJ2-7, with D perhaps TRBD1 (6 bases). Trimming removed 2 bases at V and 0 bases at J, with 11 bases between. The CDR3 is 15 amino acids. Per the germline V gene, CDR1 is LGHNA and CDR2 is YSLEER. The CDR3 bases are TGCGCCAGCAGCCAACTCCGGGACACCTCCTACGAGCAGTACTTC. Translated, it gives CASSQLRDTSYEQYF.

This clone was counted once. The chain employs TRBV29-1 and TRBJ2-1, with D possibly matching TRBD1 (5 bases). V lost 5 bases and J lost 8, with 7 bases in between. Per the germline V gene, CDR1 is SQVTM and CDR2 is ANQGSEA. This CDR3 has 10 amino acids. DNA of the CDR3: TGCAGCGTTCAGGGCCATGAGCAGTTCTTC. This encodes CSVQGHEQFF.

This sequence joins TRBV7-9 and TRBJ1-1; D is uncertain. V shed 5 bases and J shed 6 bases, with 10 bases lying between them. The CDR3 spans 12 residues. Germline V gene lookup returns CDR1 SEHNR and CDR2 FQNEAQ (reference sequence). The CDR3: CASSPISAEAFF. The CDR3 coding sequence is TGTGCCAGCAGCCCAATCAGCGCTGAAGCTTTCTTT.

The CDR3 is CASSLYGQAPSGTEAFF. In nucleotides, the CDR3 is TGTGCCAGCAGTTTATATGGACAGGCACCCTCGGGTACTGAAGCTTTCTTT. The rearrangement joins TRBV28 to TRBJ1-1, with 7 positions matching TRBD1. V was pared by 1 base and J by 5 bases, with 13 bases of the junction left unmatched. The CDR3 totals 17 residues. Germline lookup yields CDR1 MDHEN and CDR2 SYDVKM.

The chain couples TRBV7-9 to TRBJ2-7; D ambiguous. The CDR3 is 11 amino acids. Trimming left V 1 base short and J 5 bases short, with 3 bases between. Germline V CDR1 and CDR2: SEHNR, FQNEAQ (reference sequence). The CDR3 loop reads CASSLVHEQYF. The CDR3 DNA reads as TGTGCCAGCAGCTTAGTCCACGAGCAGTACTTC.

The V and J genes are TRBV30 and TRBJ2-3; D is possibly TRBD2 (6 bases). Trimming took 4 bases from V and 4 from J, leaving 15 bases between them. Per the germline V gene, CDR1 is GTSNPN and CDR2 is SVGIG (reference sequence). The CDR3 loop spans 14 amino acids. The CDR3: CAWNPATSPDTQYF. CDR3 DNA sequence: TGTGCCTGGAACCCTGCGACTAGTCCAGATACGCAGTATTTT.

V is TRBV2 and J is TRBJ1-1; D uncertain. This CDR3 region has 16 residues. Trimming removed 2 bases from V and 0 bases from J, with 13 bases in between. Per the germline V gene, CDR1 is SNHLY and CDR2 is FYNNEI. The CDR3, as DNA: TGTGCCAGCAGTGAAAACTCGGGTCCCCTGAACACTGAAGCTTTCTTT. Translation: CASSENSGPLNTEAFF.